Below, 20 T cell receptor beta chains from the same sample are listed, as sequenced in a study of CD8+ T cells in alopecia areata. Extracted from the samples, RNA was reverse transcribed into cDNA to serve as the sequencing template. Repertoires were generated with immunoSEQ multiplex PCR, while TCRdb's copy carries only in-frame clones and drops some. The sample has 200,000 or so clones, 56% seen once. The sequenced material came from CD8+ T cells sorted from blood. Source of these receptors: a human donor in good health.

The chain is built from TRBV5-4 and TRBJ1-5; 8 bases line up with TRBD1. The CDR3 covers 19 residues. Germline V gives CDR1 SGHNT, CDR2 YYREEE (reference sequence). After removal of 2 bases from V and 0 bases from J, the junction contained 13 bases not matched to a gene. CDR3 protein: CASSFKGGTGSYSNQPQHF. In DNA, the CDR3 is TGTGCCAGCAGCTTTAAAGGCGGGACAGGCAGTTATAGCAATCAGCCCCAGCATTTT.

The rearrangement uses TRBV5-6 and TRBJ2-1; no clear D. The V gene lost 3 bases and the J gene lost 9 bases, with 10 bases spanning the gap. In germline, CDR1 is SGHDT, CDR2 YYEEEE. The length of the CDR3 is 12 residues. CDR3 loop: CASSWASPEQFF. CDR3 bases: TGTGCCAGCAGCTGGGCAAGCCCTGAGCAGTTCTTC.

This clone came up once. CDR3 loop: CASSLAGGADTQYF. The CDR3 DNA is TGTGCCAGCAGTTTGGCAGGGGGCGCAGATACGCAGTATTTT. The gene calls are TRBV27 and TRBJ2-3; 8 bases agree with TRBD1. The CDR3 length is 14 residues. The germline V gene encodes CDR1 MNHEY and CDR2 SMNVEV (reference sequence). V lost 3 bases and J lost 4; bases outside the gene matches: 3.

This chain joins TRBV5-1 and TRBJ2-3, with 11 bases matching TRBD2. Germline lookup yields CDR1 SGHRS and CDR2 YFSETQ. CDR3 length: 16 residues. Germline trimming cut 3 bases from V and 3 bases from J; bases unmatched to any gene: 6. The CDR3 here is CASSSRLAGTTDTQYF. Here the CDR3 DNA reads TGCGCCAGCAGCTCGCGACTAGCGGGGACTACAGATACGCAGTATTTT.

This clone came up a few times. Here the CDR3 reads CSVSNSYNEQFF. CDR3 sequence (DNA): TGCAGCGTGTCTAACTCCTACAATGAGCAGTTCTTC. The gene calls are TRBV29-1 and TRBJ2-1, with no clear D. Germline-derived CDR1 and CDR2 are SQVTM and ANQGSEA. V dropped 6 bases and J dropped 0 bases, with 6 bases sitting between them. This CDR3 contains 12 residues.

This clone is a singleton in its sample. Written as DNA, the CDR3 is TGTGCCAGCAGTTTATTGGGTCCTCTTGCCTATGGCTACACCTTC. Its translation is CASSLLGPLAYGYTF. The chain links TRBV28 to TRBJ1-2; no clear D gene. Trimming took off 1 base at V and 4 bases at J, with 13 bases between the two ends. There are 15 residues in the CDR3. Germline V gene lookup returns CDR1 MDHEN and CDR2 SYDVKM.

The CDR3 nucleotides read TGTGCCAGCAGTGATCAGGCTAGCGGGGGTCAAGAGACCCAGTACTTC. Amino acid sequence: CASSDQASGGQETQYF. J is TRBJ2-5 and V is TRBV2; 10 nucleotides agree with TRBD2. The CDR3 runs 16 residues. Germline-derived CDR1 and CDR2 are SNHLY and FYNNEI. The trim removed 3 bases at V and 2 bases at J, leaving 6 bases unmatched.

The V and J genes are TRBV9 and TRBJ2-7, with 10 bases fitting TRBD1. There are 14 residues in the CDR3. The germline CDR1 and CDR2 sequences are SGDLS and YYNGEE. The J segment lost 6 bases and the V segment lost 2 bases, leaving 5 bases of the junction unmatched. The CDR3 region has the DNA TGTGCCAGCAGCGTCGGGACAGGGGCTTTCGAGCAGTACTTC. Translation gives CASSVGTGAFEQYF.

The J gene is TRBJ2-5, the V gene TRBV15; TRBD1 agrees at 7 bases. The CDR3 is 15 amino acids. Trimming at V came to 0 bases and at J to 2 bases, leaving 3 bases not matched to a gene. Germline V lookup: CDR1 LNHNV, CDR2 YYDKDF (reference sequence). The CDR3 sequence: CATSREGRGQETQYF. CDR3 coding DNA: TGTGCCACCAGCAGAGAGGGCAGGGGGCAAGAGACCCAGTACTTC. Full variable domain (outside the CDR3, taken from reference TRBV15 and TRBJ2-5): DAMVIQNPRYQVTQFGKPVTLSCSQTLNHNVMYWYQQKSSQAPKLLFHYYDKDFNNEADTPDNFQSRRPNTSFCFLDIRSPGLGDTAMYLCATSREGRGQETQYFGPGTRLLVL.

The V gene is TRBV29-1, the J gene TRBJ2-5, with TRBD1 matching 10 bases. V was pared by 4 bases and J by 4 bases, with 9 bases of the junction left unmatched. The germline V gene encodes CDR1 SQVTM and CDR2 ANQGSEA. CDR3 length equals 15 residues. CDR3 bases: TGCAGCGTTGGACCGGGACAGGGGACCCGAGAGACCCAGTACTTC. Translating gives CSVGPGQGTRETQYF.

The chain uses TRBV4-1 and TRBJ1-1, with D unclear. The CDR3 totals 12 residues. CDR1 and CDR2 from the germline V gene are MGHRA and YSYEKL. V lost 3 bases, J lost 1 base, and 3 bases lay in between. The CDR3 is CASSHKNTEAFF. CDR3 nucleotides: TGCGCCAGCAGCCATAAGAACACTGAAGCTTTCTTT.

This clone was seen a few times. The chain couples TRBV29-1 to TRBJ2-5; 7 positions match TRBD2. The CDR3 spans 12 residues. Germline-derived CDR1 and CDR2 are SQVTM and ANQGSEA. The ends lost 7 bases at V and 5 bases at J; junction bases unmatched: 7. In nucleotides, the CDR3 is TGCAGCGCCCGGGGAGGGGTCGAGACCCAGTACTTC. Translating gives CSARGGVETQYF.

The CDR3 loop reads CASSQATGTPLVNEQFF. Written as DNA, the CDR3 is TGTGCCAGCAGCCAAGCCACCGGGACACCGCTTGTCAATGAGCAGTTCTTC. This chain joins TRBV4-2 and TRBJ2-1; D might be TRBD1 (6 bases). Germline V gene sequence: CDR1 LGHNA, CDR2 YNFKEQ. CDR3 length equals 17 residues. Trimming left V 1 base short and J 6 bases short, with 19 bases between.

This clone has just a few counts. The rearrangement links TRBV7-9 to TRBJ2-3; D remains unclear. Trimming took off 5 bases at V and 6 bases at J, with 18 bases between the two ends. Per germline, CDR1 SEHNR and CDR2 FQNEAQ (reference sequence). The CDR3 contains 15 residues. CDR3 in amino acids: CASSPSGSHGDTQYF. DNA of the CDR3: TGTGCCAGCAGCCCCTCCGGGTCACATGGGGATACGCAGTATTTT.

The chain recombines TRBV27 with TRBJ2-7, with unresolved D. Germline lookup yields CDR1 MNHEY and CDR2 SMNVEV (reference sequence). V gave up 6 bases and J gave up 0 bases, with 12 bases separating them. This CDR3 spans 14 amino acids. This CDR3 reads CASSPVYTSYEQYF. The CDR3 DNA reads TGTGCCAGCAGCCCAGTTTACACCTCCTACGAGCAGTACTTC.

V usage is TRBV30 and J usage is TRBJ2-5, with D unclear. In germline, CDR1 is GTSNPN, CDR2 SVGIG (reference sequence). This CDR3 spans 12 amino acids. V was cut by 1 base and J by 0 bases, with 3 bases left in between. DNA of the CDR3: TGTGCCTGGAGTGGGGACCAAGAGACCCAGTACTTC. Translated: CAWSGDQETQYF.

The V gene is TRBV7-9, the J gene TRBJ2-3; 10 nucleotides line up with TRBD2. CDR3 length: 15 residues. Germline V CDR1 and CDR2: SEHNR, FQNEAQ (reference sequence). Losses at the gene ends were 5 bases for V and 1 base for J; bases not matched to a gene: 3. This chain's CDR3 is CASSQGTSGTDTQYF. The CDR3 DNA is TGTGCCAGCAGCCAAGGGACTAGCGGCACAGATACGCAGTATTTT.

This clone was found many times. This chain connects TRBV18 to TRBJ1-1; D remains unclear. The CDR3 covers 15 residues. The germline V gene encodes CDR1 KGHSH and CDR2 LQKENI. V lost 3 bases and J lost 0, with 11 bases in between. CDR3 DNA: TGTGCCAGCTCACCGGGCAGCCTTATGAACACTGAAGCTTTCTTT. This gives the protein CASSPGSLMNTEAFF.

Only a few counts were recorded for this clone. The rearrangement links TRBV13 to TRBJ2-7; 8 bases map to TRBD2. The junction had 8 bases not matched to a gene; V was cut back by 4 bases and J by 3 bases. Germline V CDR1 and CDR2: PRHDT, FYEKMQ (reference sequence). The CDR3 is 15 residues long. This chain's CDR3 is CASSSTLGGDYEQYF. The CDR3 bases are TGTGCCAGCAGCTCCACCCTCGGGGGGGACTACGAGCAGTACTTC. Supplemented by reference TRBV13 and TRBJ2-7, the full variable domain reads AAGVIQSPRHLIKEKRETATLKCYPIPRHDTVYWYQQGPGQDPQFLISFYEKMQSDKGSIPDRFSAQQFSDYHSELNMSSLELGDSALYFCASSSTLGGDYEQYFGPGTRLTVT.

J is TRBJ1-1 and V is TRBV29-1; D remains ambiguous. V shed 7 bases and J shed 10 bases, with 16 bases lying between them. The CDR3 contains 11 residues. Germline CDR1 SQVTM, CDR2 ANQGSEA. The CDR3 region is CSGREGKVAFF. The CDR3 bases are TGCAGCGGGCGGGAGGGAAAAGTAGCTTTCTTT.